This entry lists 21 T cell receptor beta chains sequenced from one sample in a study of control samples from healthy donors and cancer patients. Libraries were prepared by immunoSEQ multiplex PCR; TCRdb keeps only in-frame clonotypes and omits some of them. The sample holds about 120,000 clones, approximately 90% seen once. The sample comprised blood. The source of these receptors is a man aged 25-45 years in good health.

The rearrangement links TRBV3-1 (or the pseudogene TRBV3-2) to TRBJ1-5, with TRBD1 matching over 7 bases. Germline assignment: CDR1 LGHDT and CDR2 YNNKEL (reference sequence). J gave up 5 bases and V 5 bases, and 9 bases lay outside the gene matches. CDR3 length: 15 residues. The CDR3 sequence: CASSTRIGTDQPQHF. The CDR3 nucleotides read TGTGCCAGCAGCACCCGTATCGGGACAGATCAGCCCCAGCATTTT.

The chain links TRBV3-1 (or the pseudogene TRBV3-2) to TRBJ2-5; 7 bases match TRBD1. This CDR3 spans 15 amino acids. Germline V CDR1 and CDR2: LGHDT, YNNKEL (reference sequence). Trimming cost V 1 base and J 11 bases; bases outside gene matches: 13. CDR3 loop: CASSQGGTEGLWQYF. The CDR3 DNA is TGTGCCAGCAGCCAAGGTGGGACAGAGGGTCTTTGGCAGTACTTC.

This chain's CDR3 is CATSGGNQPQHF. The CDR3 bases are TGTGCCACCAGTGGTGGAAATCAGCCCCAGCATTTT. The chain recombines TRBV24-1 with TRBJ1-5, with unresolved D. Deletions cut 5 bases from V and 4 bases from J, with 5 bases between. CDR1 is KGHDR, CDR2 SFDVKD, per germline. The CDR3 totals 12 residues.

The chain is built from TRBV20-1 and TRBJ1-1, with a tentative D call TRBD1 (6 bases). From germline, CDR1 is DFQATT and CDR2 SNEGSKA (reference sequence). This CDR3 is built from 13 residues. Between the trimmed V and J ends, which lost 3 bases and 6 bases, there was a span of 14 bases. The DNA of the CDR3 is TGCAGTGCTAGTCCGGGGGCCACCCCTGAAGCTTTCTTT. It yields the protein CSASPGATPEAFF.

The J gene is TRBJ1-3, the V gene TRBV3-1 (or the pseudogene TRBV3-2), with D unresolved. The CDR3 spans 15 residues. With 1 base removed from V and 0 bases from J, the gap between germline ends came to 7 bases. Germline values: CDR1 LGHDT, CDR2 YNNKEL (reference sequence). The CDR3 DNA follows: TGTGCCAGCAGCCAAGGTTTGGCCTCTGGAAACACCATATATTTT. This sequence encodes CASSQGLASGNTIYF.

V is TRBV29-1 and J is TRBJ1-5, with a possible D match to TRBD1 (6 bases). V gave up 4 bases and J gave up 5 bases, with 15 bases separating them. The CDR3 consists of 14 residues. Germline loops: CDR1 SQVTM, CDR2 ANQGSEA. CDR3 DNA: TGCAGCGTTGTTGGGGGGGCAGGGGATCAGCCCCAGCATTTT. It specifies CSVVGGAGDQPQHF.

This clone showed up just once. The V and J genes are TRBV3-1 (or the pseudogene TRBV3-2) and TRBJ2-7; D possibly uses TRBD1 or TRBD2 (5 bases each). The germline V gene has CDR1 LGHDT and CDR2 YNNKEL (reference sequence). V was pared by 1 base and J by 2 bases, with 12 bases between. This CDR3 spans 15 amino acids. This CDR3 is CASSQASGPPYEQYF. The CDR3, as DNA: TGTGCCAGCAGCCAAGCCTCGGGGCCTCCCTACGAGCAGTACTTC.

This clone was counted between two and nine times. This rearrangement joins TRBV6-5 to TRBJ1-1, with unresolved D. Germline V gene lookup returns CDR1 MNHEY and CDR2 SVGAGI. The CDR3 sequence is 11 residues long. V lost 5 bases and J lost 11, with 12 bases in between. As DNA, the CDR3 is TGTGCCAGCAGTCTTTATCTGAGGGCTTTCTTT. Its protein product is CASSLYLRAFF.

The chain recombines TRBV5-8 with TRBJ1-2; 8 bases are shared with TRBD1. There are 14 residues in the CDR3. V lost 0 bases to trimming and J lost 6 bases; unmatched junction nucleotides: 4. Per the germline V gene, CDR1 is SGHTS and CDR2 is YDEGEE. The CDR3 loop reads CASSLDDRGHGYTF. CDR3 sequence (DNA): TGTGCCAGCAGCTTGGATGACAGGGGACATGGCTACACCTTC.

The genes are TRBV29-1 and TRBJ2-2, with D possibly TRBD2 on 6 matching bases. Trimming stripped 5 bases from V and 3 bases from J, with 13 bases between. CDR1 SQVTM and CDR2 ANQGSEA come from the germline V gene. The CDR3 is 14 amino acids. This chain's CDR3 is CSVPGALHTGELFF. DNA of the CDR3: TGCAGCGTTCCGGGAGCCCTCCACACCGGGGAGCTGTTTTTT.

The chain has TRBV29-1 and TRBJ2-7; D might be TRBD1 (5 bases). V was shortened by 0 bases and J by 2 bases, with 14 bases between the two germline ends. Per germline, CDR1 SQVTM and CDR2 ANQGSEA. CDR3 length equals 15 residues. The chain's CDR3 is CSVEEKGAIPYEQYF. As DNA, the CDR3 is TGCAGCGTTGAAGAGAAAGGGGCTATACCCTACGAGCAGTACTTC.

This rearrangement joins TRBV29-1 to TRBJ1-2; tentatively, D is TRBD1 (6 bases). V lost 5 bases to trimming and J lost 4 bases, with 11 bases between them. The CDR3 is 12 amino acids. CDR1 SQVTM and CDR2 ANQGSEA come from the germline V gene. The CDR3 region is CSVHRVPYGYTF. In DNA, the CDR3 is TGCAGCGTTCACAGGGTCCCCTATGGCTACACCTTC.

DNA for the CDR3: TGCAGCGCTGGTGACAGCTACGAGCAGTACTTC. Translation gives CSAGDSYEQYF. V is TRBV29-1 and J is TRBJ2-7; D possibly corresponds to TRBD1 (5 bases). Trimming removed 7 bases from V and 3 bases from J, with 10 bases in between. Germline assignment: CDR1 SQVTM and CDR2 ANQGSEA. The CDR3 has 11 amino acids.

V gene TRBV10-3 combines with J gene TRBJ1-5, with D perhaps TRBD1 (6 bases). The germline V and J ends were trimmed by 0 bases and 1 base, with 10 bases remaining between them. Per germline, CDR1 ENHRY and CDR2 SYGVKD. There are 16 residues in the CDR3. For the CDR3, the DNA is TGTGCCATCAGTGAGTCGAGGGGGACCAGCAATCAGCCCCAGCATTTT. Translated: CAISESRGTSNQPQHF.

The gene calls are TRBV10-3 and TRBJ1-1; 8 bases fit TRBD1. V dropped 6 bases and J dropped 1; count of bases not matched to a gene: 7. This CDR3 contains 15 residues. The germline V gene has CDR1 ENHRY and CDR2 SYGVKD. The CDR3 nucleotides read TGTGCCATCAGGGGGACAGGCCTCGGGAACACTGAAGCTTTCTTT. Translated, it gives CAIRGTGLGNTEAFF.

The chain uses TRBV19 and TRBJ1-5; D is unclear. Trimming shortened V by 5 bases and J by 7 bases, and 12 bases separated the two germline ends. This CDR3 is built from 13 residues. CDR1 and CDR2 from the germline V gene are LNHDA and SQIVND (reference sequence). CDR3 sequence reads: CASSLAASQPQHF. CDR3 sequence (DNA): TGTGCCAGTAGTCTTGCCGCTAGCCAGCCCCAGCATTTT.

The table lists this clone with a count of one. The CDR3 protein is CASSPEAGGARQPQHF. The CDR3 DNA reads TGTGCCAGCTCACCAGAGGCAGGGGGAGCGCGACAGCCCCAGCATTTT. The V call is TRBV18, the J call TRBJ1-5, with TRBD1 identical over 7 bases. V trimming: 2 bases; J trimming: 7 bases; junction bases outside the gene matches: 11. Germline loops: CDR1 KGHSH, CDR2 LQKENI. The CDR3 loop spans 16 amino acids.

V gene TRBV11-1 combines with J gene TRBJ1-2; D not resolved. The V end lost 3 bases, the J end lost 4 bases, and 3 bases lay between the germline ends. CDR3 size: 11 residues. The germline gives CDR1 SGHAT, CDR2 FQDESV (reference sequence). The CDR3 nucleotides read TGTGCCAGCAGCTTCCCCTATGGCTACACCTTC. Translated: CASSFPYGYTF.

V gene TRBV5-4 combines with J gene TRBJ2-3; maybe TRBD2 (9 bases). Germline V gene lookup returns CDR1 SGHNT and CDR2 YYREEE (reference sequence). Between the trimmed V and J ends, which lost 4 bases and 4 bases, there was a span of 25 bases. There are 18 residues in the CDR3. The CDR3: CASSQGAWASGEPDTQYF. The CDR3 region has the DNA TGTGCCAGCAGCCAGGGGGCCTGGGCTAGCGGGGAACCAGATACGCAGTATTTT.

As DNA, the CDR3 is TGTGCCAGTAGTATAGGGGCAGGATATATTAGCAATCAGCCCCAGCATTTT. It encodes CASSIGAGYISNQPQHF. V and J are TRBV19 and TRBJ1-5; D call uncertain. This CDR3 has 17 amino acids. The germline V gene encodes CDR1 LNHDA and CDR2 SQIVND (reference sequence). Trimming left V 1 base short and J 0 bases short, with 13 bases between.

V is TRBV5-1 and J is TRBJ1-4; D is possibly TRBD1 (5 bases). From germline, CDR1 is SGHRS and CDR2 YFSETQ. The V gene lost 2 bases and the J gene lost 8 bases, with 13 bases spanning the gap. The CDR3 length is 14 residues. This CDR3 is CASSFGDPWEKLFF. CDR3 sequence (DNA): TGCGCCAGCAGCTTCGGGGACCCCTGGGAAAAACTGTTTTTT. Full variable domain (rest looked up from reference TRBV5-1 and TRBJ1-4): KAGVTQTPRYLIKTRGQQVTLSCSPISGHRSVSWYQQTPGQGLQFLFEYFSETQRNKGNFPGRFSGRQFSNSRSEMNVSTLELGDSALYLCASSFGDPWEKLFFGSGTQLSVL.